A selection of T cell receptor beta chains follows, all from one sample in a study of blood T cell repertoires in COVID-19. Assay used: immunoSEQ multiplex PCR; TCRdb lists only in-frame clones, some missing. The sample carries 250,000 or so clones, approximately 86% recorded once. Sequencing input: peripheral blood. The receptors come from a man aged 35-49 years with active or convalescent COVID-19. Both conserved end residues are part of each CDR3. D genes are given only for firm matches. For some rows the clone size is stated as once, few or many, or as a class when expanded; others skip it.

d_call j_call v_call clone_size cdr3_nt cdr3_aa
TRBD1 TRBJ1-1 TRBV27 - TGTGCCAGCAGCCTCCGACAGGGAGTGACTGAAGCTTTCTTT CASSLRQGVTEAFF
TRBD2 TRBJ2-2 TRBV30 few TGTGCCTGGAGTCTAGCGGGAGCCCCCGGGGAGCTGTTTTTT CAWSLAGAPGELFF
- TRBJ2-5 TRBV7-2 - TGTGCCAGCAGCTTAGAGTCAGGGACACCTGAAGAGACCCAGTACTTC CASSLESGTPEETQYF
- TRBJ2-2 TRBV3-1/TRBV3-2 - TGTGCCAGCAGTCAGGACAGTCCTCACACCGGGGAGCTGTTTTTT CASSQDSPHTGELFF
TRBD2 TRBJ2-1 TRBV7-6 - TGTGCCAGCAGCTACCTTAGCGGGGTCGTCGCCAATGAGCAGTTCTTC CASSYLSGVVANEQFF
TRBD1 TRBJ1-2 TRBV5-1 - TGCGCCAGCAGCTCATACCAGGGGGTGGGGTATGGCTACACCTTC CASSSYQGVGYGYTF
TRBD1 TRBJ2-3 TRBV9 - TGTGCCAGCAGCCACCCGGGACAGGCCCTCACAGATACGCAGTATTTT CASSHPGQALTDTQYF
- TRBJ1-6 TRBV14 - TGTGCCAGCAGCCATAACACAGGGACCTCACCCCTCCACTTT CASSHNTGTSPLHF
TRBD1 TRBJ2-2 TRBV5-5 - TGTGCCAGCAGCGGGGGACAGGGAGGAGGTACCGGGGAGCTGTTTTTT CASSGGQGGGTGELFF
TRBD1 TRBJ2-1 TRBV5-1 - TGCGCCAGCAGCCACCGACAGGGGGGGTACAATGAGCAGTTCTTC CASSHRQGGYNEQFF
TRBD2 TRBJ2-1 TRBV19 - TGTGCCAGTAGTTCCCGGACCGGGACTAGCAGCAATGAGCAGTTCTTC CASSSRTGTSSNEQFF
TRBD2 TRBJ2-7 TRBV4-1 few TGCGCCAGCAGCCAATTCTACGGCGGACTAGCGGAATCCTACGAGCAGTACTTC CASSQFYGGLAESYEQYF
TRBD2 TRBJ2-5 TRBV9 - TGTGCCAGCAGCGTAGGGACTAGCGGGAGGCTAGAGACCCAGTACTTC CASSVGTSGRLETQYF
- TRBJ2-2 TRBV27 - TGTGCCAGCAGCTCGCCAGGTTTGAACACCGGGGAGCTGTTTTTT CASSSPGLNTGELFF
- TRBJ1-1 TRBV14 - TGTGCCAGCAGCCAAGAATACCGACAGTTGAACACTGAAGCTTTCTTT CASSQEYRQLNTEAFF
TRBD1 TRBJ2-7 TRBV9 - TGTGCCAGCGGACAGGGATCGGGGTACGAGCAGTACTTC CASGQGSGYEQYF
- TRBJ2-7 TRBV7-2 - TGTGCCAGCAGCTTAGTGGGACAATACGAGCAGTACTTC CASSLVGQYEQYF
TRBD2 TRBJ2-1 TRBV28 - TGTGCCAGCAGTTTCCAGGCTAGCGGGGGGGGATCCTACAATGAGCAGTTCTTC CASSFQASGGGSYNEQFF
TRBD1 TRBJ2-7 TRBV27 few TGTGCCAGCAGTCCGGACAGGCGGTCCTACGAGCAGTACTTC CASSPDRRSYEQYF
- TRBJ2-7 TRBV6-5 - TGTGCCAGCAGTTACGGGGCGAGGTACGAGCAGTACTTC CASSYGARYEQYF
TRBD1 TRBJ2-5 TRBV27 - TGTGCCAGCAGTGCCGGGACAGGGGGTGGGGAGACCCAGTACTTC CASSAGTGGGETQYF
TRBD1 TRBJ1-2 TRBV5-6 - TGTGCCAGCCTTTACGGGACAGACTATGGCTACACCTTC CASLYGTDYGYTF
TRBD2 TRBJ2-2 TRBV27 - TGTGCCAGCAGAAAGCCGGGACTAGCGAACACCGGGGAGCTGTTTTTT CASRKPGLANTGELFF
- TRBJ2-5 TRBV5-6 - TGTGCCAGCAGCTTTCCTTCGGGGTTTGAGACCCAGTACTTC CASSFPSGFETQYF
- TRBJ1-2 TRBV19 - TGTGCCAGTAGTATGTACAGGGAATCCTATGGCTACACCTTC CASSMYRESYGYTF
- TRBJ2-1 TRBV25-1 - TGTGCCAGCAGTGAGGCTGCAGGTTTCAATGAGCAGTTCTTC CASSEAAGFNEQFF
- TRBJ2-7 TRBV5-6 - TGTGCCAGCAGCTTGGGGGGCCGCGGGATCGCCCTCGAGCAGTACTTC CASSLGGRGIALEQYF
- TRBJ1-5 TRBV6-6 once TGTGCCAGCAGTCCGGGTCCTTATCAGCCCCAGCATTTT CASSPGPYQPQHF
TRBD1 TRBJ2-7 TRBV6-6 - TGTGCCAGCAGCTCCCCCGGTGGACAGGGGTTCCACGAGCAGTACTTC CASSSPGGQGFHEQYF
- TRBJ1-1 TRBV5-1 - TGCGCCAGCAGCACCGGACGGGGGAACACTGAAGCTTTCTTT CASSTGRGNTEAFF
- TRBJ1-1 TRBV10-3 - TGTGCCATCAGTGAGGCAGGCCTGAACACTGAAGCTTTCTTT CAISEAGLNTEAFF
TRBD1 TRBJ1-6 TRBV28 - TGTGCCAGCAGTTCGGGACAGGGGGCTTCACCCCTCCACTTT CASSSGQGASPLHF
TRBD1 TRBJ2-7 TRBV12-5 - TGTGCTAGTGGCTCCCGGACAGGGGGCGAAGGCTACGAGCAGTACTTC CASGSRTGGEGYEQYF
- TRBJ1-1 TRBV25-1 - TGTGCCAGCTTTAACGAGAGGGAAGGCACTGAAGCTTTCTTT CASFNEREGTEAFF
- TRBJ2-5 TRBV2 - TGTGCCAGCAATCCCAGGGGCGGTGAGACCCAGTACTTC CASNPRGGETQYF
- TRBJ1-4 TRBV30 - TGTGCCTGGAATACGGGAGGGGATTCGGAAAAACTGTTTTTT CAWNTGGDSEKLFF
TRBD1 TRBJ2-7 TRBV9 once TGTGCCAGCAGCGTACAGGGGGCGCGGGACGAGCAGTACTTC CASSVQGARDEQYF
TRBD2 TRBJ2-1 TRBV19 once TGTGCCAGTAGTAAGCTTTTACTAGCGGGGGACCCTGAGCAGTTCTTC CASSKLLLAGDPEQFF
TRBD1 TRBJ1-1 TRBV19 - TGTGCCAGTAGTATACAGGGGGCTCCGAACACTGAAGCTTTCTTT CASSIQGAPNTEAFF
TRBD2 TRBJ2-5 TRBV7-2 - TGTGCCAGCAGCTTAGCGGCTAGCGGCCAAGAGACCCAGTACTTC CASSLAASGQETQYF
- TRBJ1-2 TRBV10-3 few TGTGCCATCAGTGTCGGGGTCTGGGATGGCTACACCTTC CAISVGVWDGYTF
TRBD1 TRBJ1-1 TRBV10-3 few TGTGCCATCAGCGACAGGGATTATGAAGCTTTCTTT CAISDRDYEAFF
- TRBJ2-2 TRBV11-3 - TGTGCCAGCAGCCCGGCCTTTCTGTCGGTGGGAGCCGGGGAGCTGTTTTTT CASSPAFLSVGAGELFF
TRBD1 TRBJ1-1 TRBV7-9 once TGTGCCAGCAGCTACCTTGGGACAGGGTCTGAAGCTTTCTTT CASSYLGTGSEAFF
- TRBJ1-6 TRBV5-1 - TGCGCCAGCAGCTTGCACCCGACAGACAATTCACCCCTCCACTTT CASSLHPTDNSPLHF
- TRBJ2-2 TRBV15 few TGTGCCACCAGCAGGCCCTCCAGGACCGGGGAGCTGTTTTTT CATSRPSRTGELFF
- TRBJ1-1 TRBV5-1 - TGCGCCAGCAGCTGGGCCGGGGGGCAGGATGAAGCTTTCTTT CASSWAGGQDEAFF
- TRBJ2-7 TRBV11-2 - TGTGCCAGCAGCTTAGCCAGGGAAGCCTACGAGCAGTACTTC CASSLAREAYEQYF
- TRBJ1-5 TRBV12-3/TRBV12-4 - TGTGCCAGCAGTTTAGATCAGAATCAGCCCCAGCATTTT CASSLDQNQPQHF
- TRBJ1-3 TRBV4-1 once TGCGCCAGCAGGCCGGACCTCCAGCGGAACACCATATATTTT CASRPDLQRNTIYF
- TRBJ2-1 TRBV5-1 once TGCGCCAGCAGCTTGGAACCGGTCGAGCGGGAGTTCTTC CASSLEPVEREFF
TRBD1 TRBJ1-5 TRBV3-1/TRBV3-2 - TGTGCCAGCAGCCAAGAAGGGGGCTTTAGCAATCAGCCCCAGCATTTT CASSQEGGFSNQPQHF
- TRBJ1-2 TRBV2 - TGTGCCAGCAGTGAAGCTAGGTTCCGGGGAACGGGCTACACCTTC CASSEARFRGTGYTF
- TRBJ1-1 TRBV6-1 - TGTGCCAGCAGTGAGGACTTGAACACTGAAGCTTTCTTT CASSEDLNTEAFF
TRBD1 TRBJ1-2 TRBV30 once TGTGCCTGGAGTGTACTACAGGGGGTTGGTTACACCTTC CAWSVLQGVGYTF
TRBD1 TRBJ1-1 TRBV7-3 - TGTGCCAGCAGCCCGTCAGGGACAGGGAACACTGAAGCTTTCTTT CASSPSGTGNTEAFF